This T cell receptor beta chain was found in a study of T-cell reconstitution after alpha-beta-depleted transplantation in children. Researchers prepared the TCRbeta library using unique molecular identifiers, the study reports. Each CDR3 protein is one row after TCRdb ran MiXCR on the PCR reads. This sample carries about 540,000 distinct CDR3 sequences, about a sixth of them seen once, and the ten largest clones take 3.3%. The V segment lost 5 bases and the J segment 2 bases; nucleotides outside the gene matches: 5. This CDR3 has 15 residues. Sequencing used PBMCs from the stem cell graft donor, obtained from the stem cell graft. The rearrangement joins TRBV12-3 or TRBV12-4 to TRBJ1-5, with 8 bases that match TRBD1. The clonotype originates from a human donor who donated a stem cell graft to a child with acute lymphoblastic leukemia. The CDR3 coding sequence is TGTGCCAGCAGTCTTGACAGGGGTGGCAATCAGCCCCAGCATTTT. This encodes CASSLDRGGNQPQHF.